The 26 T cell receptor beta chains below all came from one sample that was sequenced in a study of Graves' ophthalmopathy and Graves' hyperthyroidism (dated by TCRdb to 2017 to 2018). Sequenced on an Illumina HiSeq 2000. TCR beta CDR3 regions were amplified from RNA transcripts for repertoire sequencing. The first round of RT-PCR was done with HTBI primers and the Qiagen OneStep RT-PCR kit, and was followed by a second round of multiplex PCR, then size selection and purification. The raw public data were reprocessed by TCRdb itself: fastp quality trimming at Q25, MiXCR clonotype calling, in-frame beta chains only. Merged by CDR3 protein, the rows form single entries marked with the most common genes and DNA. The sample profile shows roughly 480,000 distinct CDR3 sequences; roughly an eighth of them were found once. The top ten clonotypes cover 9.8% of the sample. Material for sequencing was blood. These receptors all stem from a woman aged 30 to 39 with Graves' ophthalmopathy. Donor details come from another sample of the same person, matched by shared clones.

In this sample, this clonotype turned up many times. The CDR3 loop is CASRRDRGANQPQHF. DNA for the CDR3: TGTGCCAGCAGACGCGACAGGGGGGCGAATCAGCCCCAGCATTTT. The J gene is TRBJ1-5, the V gene TRBV6-1, with 9 bases identical to TRBD1. The V segment lost 6 bases and the J segment 4 bases; nucleotides outside the gene matches: 7. The CDR3 is 15 residues long. Germline V gives CDR1 MNHNS, CDR2 SASEGT.

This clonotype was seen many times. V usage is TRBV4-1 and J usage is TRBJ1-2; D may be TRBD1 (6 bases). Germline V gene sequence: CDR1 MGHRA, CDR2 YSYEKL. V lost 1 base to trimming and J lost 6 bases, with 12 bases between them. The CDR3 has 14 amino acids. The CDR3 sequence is CASSQAQGGHGYTF. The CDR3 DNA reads TGCGCCAGCAGCCAAGCACAGGGTGGCCATGGCTACACCTTC.

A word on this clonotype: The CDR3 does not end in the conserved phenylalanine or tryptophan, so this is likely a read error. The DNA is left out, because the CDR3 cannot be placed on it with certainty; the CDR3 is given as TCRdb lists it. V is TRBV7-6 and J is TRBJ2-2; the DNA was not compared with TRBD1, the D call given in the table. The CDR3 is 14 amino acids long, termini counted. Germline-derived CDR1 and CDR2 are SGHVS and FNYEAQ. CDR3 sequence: CASSLEGYTGELFL.

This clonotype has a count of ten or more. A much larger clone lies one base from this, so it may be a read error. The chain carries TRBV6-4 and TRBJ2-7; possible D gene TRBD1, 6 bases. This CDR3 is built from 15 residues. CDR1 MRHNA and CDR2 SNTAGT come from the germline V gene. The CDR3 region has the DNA TGTGCCAGCAGTAACTATCGGACAGCCTCCTACGGGCAGTACTTC. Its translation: CASSNYRTASYGQYF.

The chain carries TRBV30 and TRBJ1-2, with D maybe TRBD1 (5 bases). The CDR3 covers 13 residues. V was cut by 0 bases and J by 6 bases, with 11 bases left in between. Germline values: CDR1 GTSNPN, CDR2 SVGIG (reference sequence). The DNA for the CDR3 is TGTGCCTGGAGTGTACTATTGGGACATGGCTACACCTTC. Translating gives CAWSVLLGHGYTF.

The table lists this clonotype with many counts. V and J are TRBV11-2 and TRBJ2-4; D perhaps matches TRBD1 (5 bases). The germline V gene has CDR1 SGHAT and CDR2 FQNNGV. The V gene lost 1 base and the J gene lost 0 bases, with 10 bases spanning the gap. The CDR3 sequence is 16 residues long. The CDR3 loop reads CASSLVGALAKNIQYF. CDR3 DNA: TGTGCCAGCAGCTTAGTTGGGGCACTAGCCAAAAACATTCAGTACTTC.

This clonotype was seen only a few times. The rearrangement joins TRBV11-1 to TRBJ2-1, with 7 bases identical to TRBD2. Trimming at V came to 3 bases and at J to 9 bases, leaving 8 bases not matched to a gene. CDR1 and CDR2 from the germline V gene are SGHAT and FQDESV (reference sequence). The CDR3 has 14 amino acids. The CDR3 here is CASSLVAGESEQFF. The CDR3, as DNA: TGTGCCAGCAGCTTGGTGGCGGGGGAGAGTGAGCAGTTCTTC.

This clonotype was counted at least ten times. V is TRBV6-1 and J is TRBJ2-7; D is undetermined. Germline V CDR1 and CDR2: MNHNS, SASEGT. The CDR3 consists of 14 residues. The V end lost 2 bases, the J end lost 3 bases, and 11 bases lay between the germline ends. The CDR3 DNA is TGTGCCAGCAGTGAACACAGTGATTACTACGAGCAGTACTTC. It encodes CASSEHSDYYEQYF.

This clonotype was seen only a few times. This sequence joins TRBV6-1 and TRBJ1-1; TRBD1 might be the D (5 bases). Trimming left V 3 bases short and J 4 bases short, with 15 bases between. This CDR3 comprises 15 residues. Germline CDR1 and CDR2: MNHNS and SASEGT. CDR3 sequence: CASSEEEGAGTEAFF. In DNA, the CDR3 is TGTGCCAGCAGTGAGGAGGAAGGGGCGGGCACTGAAGCTTTCTTT.

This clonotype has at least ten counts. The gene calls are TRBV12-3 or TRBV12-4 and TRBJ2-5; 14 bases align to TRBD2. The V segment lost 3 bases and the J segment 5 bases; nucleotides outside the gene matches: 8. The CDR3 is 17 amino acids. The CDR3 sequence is CASSLPGLAGVKETQYF. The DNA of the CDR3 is TGTGCCAGCAGTTTGCCGGGACTAGCGGGAGTAAAGGAGACCCAGTACTTC.

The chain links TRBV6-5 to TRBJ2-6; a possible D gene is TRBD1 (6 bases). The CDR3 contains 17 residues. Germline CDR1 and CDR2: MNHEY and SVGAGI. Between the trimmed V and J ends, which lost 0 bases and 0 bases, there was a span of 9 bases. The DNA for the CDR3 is TGTGCCAGCAGTTACTCGTGGACAGCCTCTGGGGCCAACGTCCTGACTTTC. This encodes CASSYSWTASGANVLTF.

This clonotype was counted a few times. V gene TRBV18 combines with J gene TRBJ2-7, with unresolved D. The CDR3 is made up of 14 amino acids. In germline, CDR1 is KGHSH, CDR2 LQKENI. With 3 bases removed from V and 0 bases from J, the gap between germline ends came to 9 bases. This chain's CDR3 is CASSPSETSYEQYF. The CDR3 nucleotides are TGTGCCAGCTCACCGTCAGAGACCTCCTACGAGCAGTACTTC.

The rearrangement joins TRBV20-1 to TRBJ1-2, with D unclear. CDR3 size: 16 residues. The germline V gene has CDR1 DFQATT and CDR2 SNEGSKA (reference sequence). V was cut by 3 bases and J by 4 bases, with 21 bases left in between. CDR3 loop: CSASPPGGREIYGYTF. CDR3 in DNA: TGCAGTGCTAGTCCGCCCGGCGGAAGGGAGATCTATGGCTACACCTTC.

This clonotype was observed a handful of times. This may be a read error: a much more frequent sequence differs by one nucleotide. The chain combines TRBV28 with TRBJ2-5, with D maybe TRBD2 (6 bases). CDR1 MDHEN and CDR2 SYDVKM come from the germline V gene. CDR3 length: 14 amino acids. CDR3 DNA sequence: TGTGCCAGCAGCCTCACCGGGAGCGGAGAGACCAAGTACTTC. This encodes CASSLTGSGETKYF.

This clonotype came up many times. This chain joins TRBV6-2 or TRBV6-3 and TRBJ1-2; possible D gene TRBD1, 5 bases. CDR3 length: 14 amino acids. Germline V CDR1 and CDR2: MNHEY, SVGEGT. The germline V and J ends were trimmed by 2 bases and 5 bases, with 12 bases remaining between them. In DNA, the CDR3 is TGTGCCAGCAGTTACGCAGGGATGGGATATGGCTACACCTTC. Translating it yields CASSYAGMGYGYTF.

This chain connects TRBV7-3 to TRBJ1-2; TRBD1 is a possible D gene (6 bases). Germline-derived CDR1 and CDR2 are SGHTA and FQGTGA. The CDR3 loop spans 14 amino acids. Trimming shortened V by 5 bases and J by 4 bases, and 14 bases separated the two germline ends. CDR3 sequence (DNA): TGTGCCAGCAGCGAAACAGGGACCTCCTATGGCTACACCTTC. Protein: CASSETGTSYGYTF.

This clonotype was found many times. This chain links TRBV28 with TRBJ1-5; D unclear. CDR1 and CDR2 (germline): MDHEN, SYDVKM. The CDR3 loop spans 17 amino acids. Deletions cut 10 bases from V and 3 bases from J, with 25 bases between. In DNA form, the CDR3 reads TGTGCCACGCGACCGTCGAGGGTCAGTCCTCTCAATCAGCCCCAGCATTTT. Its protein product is CATRPSRVSPLNQPQHF.

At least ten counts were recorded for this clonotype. The CDR3 is CASSFAGRGYTF. As DNA, the CDR3 is TGTGCCAGCAGTTTCGCAGGGCGTGGCTACACCTTC. The gene calls are TRBV28 and TRBJ1-2, with D possibly being TRBD1 (5 bases). The CDR3 runs to 12 residues. Trimming shortened V by 3 bases and J by 7 bases, and 9 bases separated the two germline ends. From germline, CDR1 is MDHEN and CDR2 SYDVKM.

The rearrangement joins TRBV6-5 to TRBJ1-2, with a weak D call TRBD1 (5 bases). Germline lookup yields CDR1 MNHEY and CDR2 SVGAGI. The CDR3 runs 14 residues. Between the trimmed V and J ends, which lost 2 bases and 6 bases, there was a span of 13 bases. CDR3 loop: CASSYVSGRNGYTF. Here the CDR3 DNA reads TGTGCCAGCAGTTACGTTTCAGGGCGTAATGGCTACACCTTC.

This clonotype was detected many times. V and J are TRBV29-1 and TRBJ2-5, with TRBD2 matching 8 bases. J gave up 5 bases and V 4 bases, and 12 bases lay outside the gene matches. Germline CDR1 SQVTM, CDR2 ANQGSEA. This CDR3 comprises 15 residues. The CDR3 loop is CSVGTSWGEVETQYF. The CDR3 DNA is TGCAGCGTTGGGACTAGCTGGGGTGAGGTCGAGACCCAGTACTTC.

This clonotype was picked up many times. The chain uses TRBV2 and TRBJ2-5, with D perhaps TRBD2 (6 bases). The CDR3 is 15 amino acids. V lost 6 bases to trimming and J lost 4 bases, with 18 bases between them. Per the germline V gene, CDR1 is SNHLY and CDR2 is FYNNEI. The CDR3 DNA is TGTGCCAGCAGCGCGACAAGGGTGGGGGGAGAGACCCAGTACTTC. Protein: CASSATRVGGETQYF.

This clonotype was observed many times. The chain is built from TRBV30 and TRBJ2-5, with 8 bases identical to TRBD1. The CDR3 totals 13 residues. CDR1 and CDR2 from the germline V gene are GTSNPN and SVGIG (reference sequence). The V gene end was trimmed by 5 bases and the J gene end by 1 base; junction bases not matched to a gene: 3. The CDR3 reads CAWDRGIQETQYF. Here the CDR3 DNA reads TGTGCCTGGGACAGGGGAATCCAAGAGACCCAGTACTTC.

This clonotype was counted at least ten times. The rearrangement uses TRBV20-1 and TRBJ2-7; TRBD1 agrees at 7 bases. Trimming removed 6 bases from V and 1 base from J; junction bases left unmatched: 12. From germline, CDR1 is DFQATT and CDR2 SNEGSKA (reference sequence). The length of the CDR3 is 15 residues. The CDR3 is CSAAPPGQISYEQYF. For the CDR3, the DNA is TGCAGTGCAGCTCCCCCGGGACAGATATCCTACGAGCAGTACTTC.

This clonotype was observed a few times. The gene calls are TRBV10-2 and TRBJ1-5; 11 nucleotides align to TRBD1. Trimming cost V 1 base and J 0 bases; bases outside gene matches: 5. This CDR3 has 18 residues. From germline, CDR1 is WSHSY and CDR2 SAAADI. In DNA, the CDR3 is TGCGCCAGCAGTGAGTGGGGACAGGGGGGATATAGCAATCAGCCCCAGCATTTT. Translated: CASSEWGQGGYSNQPQHF.

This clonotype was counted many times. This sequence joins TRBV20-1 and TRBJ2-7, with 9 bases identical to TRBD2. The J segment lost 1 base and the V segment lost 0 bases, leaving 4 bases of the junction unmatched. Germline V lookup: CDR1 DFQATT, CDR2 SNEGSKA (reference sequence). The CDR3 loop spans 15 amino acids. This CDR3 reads CSARDGLAISYEQYF. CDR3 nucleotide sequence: TGCAGTGCTAGAGACGGACTAGCGATATCCTACGAGCAGTACTTC.

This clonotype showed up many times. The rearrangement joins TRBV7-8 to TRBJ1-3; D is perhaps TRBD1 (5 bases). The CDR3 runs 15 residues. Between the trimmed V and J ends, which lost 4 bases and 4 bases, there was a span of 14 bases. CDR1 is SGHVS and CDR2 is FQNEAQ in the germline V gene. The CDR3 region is CASSSSGPGGNTIYF. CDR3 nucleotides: TGTGCCAGCAGCTCCTCGGGACCCGGCGGAAACACCATATATTTT.